The rows below give T cell receptor beta chains drawn from one sample of a study of T-cell memory formation after mild COVID-19. Using its own MiXCR run on the 5' RACE reads, TCRdb lists one record per CDR3 protein. The sample contains about 200,000 distinct CDR3 sequences, around 16% of which appear only once. Material: PBMCs or a T cell subset sorted from them (not recorded which). The receptors shown here come from an adult woman who had mild COVID-19 (a few samples of this study predate the infection). Cell type and time point are not known. Each CDR3 is given with its conserved first and last residue. D genes are given only for firm matches. A clone size is listed for some rows: how often the clone was seen (once, few, many), or a class if it is expanded.

j_call: TRBJ2-2
d_call: NA
cdr3_length: 13
clone_size: few
v_call: TRBV20-1
cdr3_aa: CSASSAGTGELFF
cdr3_nt: TGCAGTGCTAGTAGTGCTGGGACCGGGGAGCTGTTTTTT

j_call: TRBJ1-5
d_call: NA
cdr3_length: 13
clone_size: few
v_call: TRBV2
cdr3_aa: CASRGTSGQPQHF
cdr3_nt: TGTGCCAGCAGAGGGACATCGGGTCAGCCCCAGCATTTT

j_call: TRBJ2-1
d_call: NA
cdr3_length: 15
clone_size: many
v_call: TRBV7-8
cdr3_aa: CASSSTRYREHEQFF
cdr3_nt: TGTGCCAGCAGCTCAACCCGGTACAGGGAGCATGAGCAGTTCTTC

j_call: TRBJ1-1
d_call: TRBD1
cdr3_length: 18
clone_size: few
v_call: TRBV4-3
cdr3_aa: CASRQEIGTGGDRTEAFF
cdr3_nt: TGCGCCAGCAGACAAGAGATCGGGACAGGGGGCGACCGTACTGAAGCTTTCTTT

j_call: TRBJ1-1
d_call: TRBD1
cdr3_length: 15
clone_size: few
v_call: TRBV7-3
cdr3_aa: CASSPTGTGGTEAFF
cdr3_nt: TGTGCCAGCAGCCCGACCGGGACAGGGGGCACTGAAGCTTTCTTT

j_call: TRBJ2-3
d_call: TRBD2
cdr3_length: 14
clone_size: once
v_call: TRBV12-3/TRBV12-4
cdr3_aa: CASRSSGTTDTQYF
cdr3_nt: TGTGCCAGCAGATCTAGCGGGACTACAGATACGCAGTATTTT

j_call: TRBJ2-7
d_call: TRBD2
cdr3_length: 16
clone_size: few
v_call: TRBV12-3/TRBV12-4
cdr3_aa: CASSLATSGSVHEQYF
cdr3_nt: TGTGCCAGCAGTTTAGCGACTAGCGGGAGCGTCCACGAGCAGTACTTC

j_call: TRBJ2-3
d_call: TRBD1
cdr3_length: 16
clone_size: few
v_call: TRBV11-2
cdr3_aa: CASSSIQGAVSDTQYF
cdr3_nt: TGTGCCAGCAGCTCCATCCAGGGGGCTGTGTCAGATACGCAGTATTTT

j_call: TRBJ2-1
d_call: TRBD2
cdr3_length: 15
clone_size: NA
v_call: TRBV30
cdr3_aa: CAWNLRAGGRDEQFF
cdr3_nt: TGTGCCTGGAATTTACGAGCGGGAGGAAGGGATGAGCAGTTCTTC

j_call: TRBJ1-2
d_call: NA
cdr3_length: 11
clone_size: NA
v_call: TRBV29-1
cdr3_aa: CSVSANYGYTF
cdr3_nt: TGCAGCGTTTCAGCTAACTATGGCTACACCTTC

j_call: TRBJ1-4
d_call: TRBD1
cdr3_length: 20
clone_size: NA
v_call: TRBV5-1
cdr3_aa: CASRRNTWDRGGNTNEKLFF
cdr3_nt: TGCGCCAGCAGAAGAAACACGTGGGACAGGGGAGGCAACACTAATGAAAAACTGTTTTTT

j_call: TRBJ2-5
d_call: NA
cdr3_length: 13
clone_size: NA
v_call: TRBV3-1
cdr3_aa: CASSPGGPETQYF
cdr3_nt: TGTGCCAGCAGCCCAGGGGGGCCAGAGACCCAGTACTTC

j_call: TRBJ2-5
d_call: NA
cdr3_length: 14
clone_size: NA
v_call: TRBV4-2
cdr3_aa: CASSQGPDPGTQYF
cdr3_nt: TGTGCCAGCAGCCAAGGCCCCGACCCGGGGACCCAGTACTTC

j_call: TRBJ2-1
d_call: NA
cdr3_length: 15
clone_size: few
v_call: TRBV12-3/TRBV12-4
cdr3_aa: CASSPHGTSYNEQFF
cdr3_nt: TGTGCCAGCAGTCCCCACGGCACTTCCTACAATGAGCAGTTCTTC

j_call: TRBJ2-2
d_call: NA
cdr3_length: 17
clone_size: many
v_call: TRBV5-1
cdr3_aa: CASSLGFGVASTGELFF
cdr3_nt: TGCGCCAGCAGCTTGGGGTTTGGTGTAGCCAGCACCGGGGAGCTGTTTTTT

j_call: TRBJ2-7
d_call: NA
cdr3_length: 15
clone_size: few
v_call: TRBV9
cdr3_aa: CASSVGGLTTYEQYF
cdr3_nt: TGTGCCAGCAGCGTAGGAGGACTAACGACATACGAGCAGTACTTC

j_call: TRBJ2-7
d_call: NA
cdr3_length: 13
clone_size: NA
v_call: TRBV3-1
cdr3_aa: CASSLGHSYEQYF
cdr3_nt: TGTGCCAGCAGCCTAGGACACTCCTACGAGCAGTACTTC

j_call: TRBJ1-1
d_call: NA
cdr3_length: 12
clone_size: few
v_call: TRBV30
cdr3_aa: CAWSFGTTEAFF
cdr3_nt: TGTGCCTGGAGTTTCGGGACCACTGAAGCTTTCTTT

j_call: TRBJ2-5
d_call: TRBD1
cdr3_length: 14
clone_size: few
v_call: TRBV12-3/TRBV12-4
cdr3_aa: CASSLGQVLGTQYF
cdr3_nt: TGTGCCAGCAGTTTGGGACAGGTACTTGGGACCCAGTACTTC

j_call: TRBJ2-3
d_call: NA
cdr3_length: 15
clone_size: NA
v_call: TRBV7-9
cdr3_aa: CASSLVSTSADTQYF
cdr3_nt: TGTGCCAGCAGCTTAGTGTCGACTAGTGCAGATACGCAGTATTTT

j_call: TRBJ2-3
d_call: TRBD2
cdr3_length: 17
clone_size: few
v_call: TRBV7-2
cdr3_aa: CASSLRRTSGLTDTQYF
cdr3_nt: TGTGCCAGCAGCCTCCGCCGGACTAGCGGGCTCACAGATACGCAGTATTTT

j_call: TRBJ2-1
d_call: NA
cdr3_length: 16
clone_size: few
v_call: TRBV20-1
cdr3_aa: CSARDQRRTPNQEQFF
cdr3_nt: TGCAGTGCTAGAGATCAGCGCCGGACCCCCAATCAGGAGCAGTTCTTC

j_call: TRBJ2-7
d_call: TRBD1
cdr3_length: 16
clone_size: many
v_call: TRBV4-1
cdr3_aa: CASSQVPGQGPYEQYF
cdr3_nt: TGCGCCAGCAGCCAGGTACCGGGACAGGGCCCCTACGAGCAGTACTTC

j_call: TRBJ2-7
d_call: TRBD2
cdr3_length: 18
clone_size: NA
v_call: TRBV30
cdr3_aa: CAWSVMTSGSGRGYEQYF
cdr3_nt: TGTGCCTGGAGTGTAATGACTAGCGGGAGCGGTCGAGGCTACGAGCAGTACTTC

j_call: TRBJ2-5
d_call: NA
cdr3_length: 14
clone_size: few
v_call: TRBV7-8
cdr3_aa: CASSSRRGRQTQYF
cdr3_nt: TGTGCCAGCAGCAGTAGGCGGGGACGGCAGACCCAGTACTTC

j_call: TRBJ2-1
d_call: NA
cdr3_length: 14
clone_size: NA
v_call: TRBV12-3/TRBV12-4
cdr3_aa: CASTFGGFIDEQFF
cdr3_nt: TGTGCCAGCACCTTTGGGGGGTTCATAGACGAGCAGTTCTTC

j_call: TRBJ2-7
d_call: NA
cdr3_length: 16
clone_size: many
v_call: TRBV6-5
cdr3_aa: CASRRASLQSSYEQYF
cdr3_nt: TGTGCCAGCCGACGGGCTTCCTTACAAAGCTCCTACGAGCAGTACTTC

j_call: TRBJ1-1
d_call: NA
cdr3_length: 11
clone_size: few
v_call: TRBV29-1
cdr3_aa: CSGHATVEAFF
cdr3_nt: TGCAGCGGCCACGCCACAGTTGAAGCTTTCTTT

j_call: TRBJ1-2
d_call: NA
cdr3_length: 17
clone_size: NA
v_call: TRBV5-1
cdr3_aa: CASSVGIGGRILYGYTF
cdr3_nt: TGCGCCAGCAGCGTGGGAATTGGGGGGCGGATTTTGTATGGCTACACCTTC

j_call: TRBJ2-6
d_call: NA
cdr3_length: 16
clone_size: few
v_call: TRBV6-5
cdr3_aa: CASSYSGPRGANVLTF
cdr3_nt: TGTGCCAGCAGTTACTCAGGTCCTCGTGGGGCCAACGTCCTGACTTTC

j_call: TRBJ2-7
d_call: NA
cdr3_length: 14
clone_size: NA
v_call: TRBV5-6
cdr3_aa: CASSALSGPYEQYF
cdr3_nt: TGTGCCAGCAGCGCCCTCAGCGGCCCCTACGAGCAGTACTTC

j_call: TRBJ2-7
d_call: NA
cdr3_length: 13
clone_size: few
v_call: TRBV20-1
cdr3_aa: CSARVLPSDEQYF
cdr3_nt: TGCAGTGCTAGAGTTCTCCCCTCGGACGAGCAGTACTTC

j_call: TRBJ1-1
d_call: TRBD1
cdr3_length: 12
clone_size: NA
v_call: TRBV20-1
cdr3_aa: CSAERRQGRAFF
cdr3_nt: TGCAGTGCCGAACGTCGACAGGGGCGGGCTTTCTTT

j_call: TRBJ1-2
d_call: NA
cdr3_length: 13
clone_size: few
v_call: TRBV20-1
cdr3_aa: CSARVSLNYGYTF
cdr3_nt: TGCAGTGCTAGAGTCTCCCTAAACTATGGCTACACCTTC

j_call: TRBJ2-3
d_call: NA
cdr3_length: 16
clone_size: few
v_call: TRBV12-3/TRBV12-4
cdr3_aa: CASSLGFSELTDTQYF
cdr3_nt: TGTGCCAGCAGTTTAGGGTTCTCGGAACTCACAGATACGCAGTATTTT

j_call: TRBJ2-5
d_call: TRBD1
cdr3_length: 15
clone_size: few
v_call: TRBV12-3/TRBV12-4
cdr3_aa: CASSSGQGVEETQYF
cdr3_nt: TGTGCCAGCAGTTCGGGACAGGGGGTAGAAGAGACCCAGTACTTC

j_call: TRBJ2-6
d_call: NA
cdr3_length: 14
clone_size: NA
v_call: TRBV20-1
cdr3_aa: CSARDMEGANVLTF
cdr3_nt: TGCAGTGCTAGAGATATGGAAGGGGCCAACGTCCTGACTTTC

j_call: TRBJ2-1
d_call: NA
cdr3_length: 15
clone_size: many
v_call: TRBV7-2
cdr3_aa: CASSLGGDLYNEQFF
cdr3_nt: TGTGCCAGCAGCTTAGGGGGGGACCTTTACAATGAGCAGTTCTTC

j_call: TRBJ2-3
d_call: NA
cdr3_length: 14
clone_size: few
v_call: TRBV7-9
cdr3_aa: CASSLQGGADTQYF
cdr3_nt: TGTGCCAGCAGCCTTCAGGGCGGCGCAGATACGCAGTATTTT

j_call: TRBJ2-3
d_call: TRBD2
cdr3_length: 15
clone_size: NA
v_call: TRBV5-1
cdr3_aa: CASSLSGGYTDTQYF
cdr3_nt: TGCGCCAGCAGCTTATCGGGAGGATACACAGATACGCAGTATTTT

j_call: TRBJ2-5
d_call: TRBD2
cdr3_length: 15
clone_size: NA
v_call: TRBV7-8
cdr3_aa: CASSLLLAGTETQYF
cdr3_nt: TGTGCCAGCAGCCTTCTTTTAGCGGGGACGGAGACCCAGTACTTC

j_call: TRBJ2-1
d_call: NA
cdr3_length: 15
clone_size: NA
v_call: TRBV11-2
cdr3_aa: CASSLDRIGSSEQFF
cdr3_nt: TGTGCCAGCAGCTTAGATCGAATAGGCAGCAGTGAGCAGTTCTTC

j_call: TRBJ2-5
d_call: NA
cdr3_length: 13
clone_size: NA
v_call: TRBV7-9
cdr3_aa: CASSLAEWETQYF
cdr3_nt: TGTGCCAGCAGCTTAGCGGAGTGGGAGACCCAGTACTTC

j_call: TRBJ2-5
d_call: NA
cdr3_length: 15
clone_size: NA
v_call: TRBV20-1
cdr3_aa: CSARGAVETLETQYF
cdr3_nt: TGCAGTGCTAGAGGGGCAGTCGAGACTCTAGAGACCCAGTACTTC

j_call: TRBJ1-5
d_call: NA
cdr3_length: 14
clone_size: NA
v_call: TRBV15
cdr3_aa: CATSRVRVGQPQHF
cdr3_nt: TGTGCCACCAGCAGAGTCAGGGTAGGTCAGCCCCAGCATTTT

j_call: TRBJ2-1
d_call: TRBD2
cdr3_length: 15
clone_size: few
v_call: TRBV2
cdr3_aa: CASTPGTSGANEQFF
cdr3_nt: TGTGCCAGTACTCCCGGGACTAGCGGAGCCAATGAGCAGTTCTTC

j_call: TRBJ1-5
d_call: NA
cdr3_length: 14
clone_size: many
v_call: TRBV20-1
cdr3_aa: CSARGPDLGQPQHF
cdr3_nt: TGCAGTGCTAGAGGCCCTGACCTGGGACAGCCCCAGCATTTT

j_call: TRBJ2-2
d_call: TRBD2
cdr3_length: 18
clone_size: few
v_call: TRBV4-2
cdr3_aa: CASSFGLAGGPNTGELFF
cdr3_nt: TGTGCCAGCAGCTTTGGACTAGCGGGAGGGCCGAACACCGGGGAGCTGTTTTTT

j_call: TRBJ2-1
d_call: NA
cdr3_length: 15
clone_size: NA
v_call: TRBV7-9
cdr3_aa: CASSFLALDYNEQFF
cdr3_nt: TGTGCCAGCAGCTTTCTAGCGTTAGACTACAATGAGCAGTTCTTC

j_call: TRBJ1-5
d_call: NA
cdr3_length: 16
clone_size: NA
v_call: TRBV5-1
cdr3_aa: CASSLAGVVGNQPQHF
cdr3_nt: TGCGCCAGCAGCTTGGCCGGCGTTGTGGGCAATCAGCCCCAGCATTTT

j_call: TRBJ1-1
d_call: NA
cdr3_length: 13
clone_size: few
v_call: TRBV30
cdr3_aa: CAWSVGPRTEAFF
cdr3_nt: TGTGCCTGGAGTGTTGGGCCAAGGACTGAAGCTTTCTTT

j_call: TRBJ2-1
d_call: NA
cdr3_length: 14
clone_size: few
v_call: TRBV6-2/TRBV6-3
cdr3_aa: CASRGWKPINEQFF
cdr3_nt: TGTGCCAGTCGTGGGTGGAAGCCGATCAATGAGCAGTTCTTC